This entry describes one TCR beta chain. Its matching antigen is unknown. Germline values: CDR1 SEHNR, CDR2 FQNEAQ (reference sequence). Trimming pared 2 bases from V and 0 bases from J, leaving 8 bases between. This CDR3 is built from 15 residues. The source of the sample is a study of beta chain features in type 1 diabetes. General study points: Sampled from patients, naive, central memory and Treg TCRB repertoires appeared more similar than those sampled from healthy donors. The study found fewer insertions and more deletions at VDJ junctions in type 1 diabetes patients.

Every bit of the isolated RNA underwent reverse transcription, so sequencing read expressed TCRB transcripts. TCRdb's copy holds only in-frame clones and misses some; the assay was immunoSEQ multiplex PCR. The sample shows just over 600,000 clones, less than 20% of them seen only once. What was sequenced was naive CD4+ T cells from blood. The genes are TRBV7-9 and TRBJ1-5, with D uncertain. This sequence was found in a man younger than 35 in good health. As DNA, the CDR3 is TGTGCCAGCAGCTTAACCAGCTCTAGCAATCAGCCCCAGCATTTT. Protein product: CASSLTSSSNQPQHF.